One sample yielded the 8 T cell receptor beta chains listed below, sequenced in a study of memory CD4+ T cells and cytomegalovirus serostatus. Produced via immunoSEQ multiplex PCR; TCRdb's table is partial and in-frame only. There are about 75,000 clones in the sample; 78% occur only once, and just over 2.5% lies in the top ten. Single viable CD3+CD4+CD8-CD45RO+ cells were sorted as the memory CD4+ T cells. The specimen was memory CD4+ T cells from blood. These receptors all come from an adult in good health and CMV-seropositive.

The chain employs TRBV19 and TRBJ2-1; 7 nucleotides agree with TRBD2. Germline CDR1 is LNHDA and CDR2 is SQIVND (reference sequence). There are 15 residues in the CDR3. Trimming cost V 5 bases and J 2 bases; bases outside gene matches: 6. The CDR3 nucleotides read TGTGCCAGTAGTCCAACTGCGGGAGCCTACAATGAGCAGTTCTTC. Residues: CASSPTAGAYNEQFF. Together with reference TRBV19 and TRBJ2-1, the CDR3 gives the full variable domain: DGGITQSPKYLFRKEGQNVTLSCEQNLNHDAMYWYRQDPGQGLRLIYYSQIVNDFQKGDIAEGYSVSREKKESFPLTVTSAQKNPTAFYLCASSPTAGAYNEQFFGPGTRLTVL.

The chain couples TRBV7-6 to TRBJ2-1; 8 positions match TRBD1. The CDR3 sequence is 14 residues long. The V and J ends lost 1 base and 4 bases, in that order; junction bases with no gene match: 0. The germline gives CDR1 SGHVS, CDR2 FNYEAQ. The CDR3 DNA follows: TGTGCCAGCAGCTTAGGGACAGGGTACAATGAGCAGTTCTTC. Protein product: CASSLGTGYNEQFF.

V usage is TRBV29-1 and J usage is TRBJ2-1, with TRBD2 as a possible D gene (6 bases). The V end was cut by 4 bases, the J end by 6 bases, with 16 bases between. The CDR3 totals 14 residues. Germline CDR1 SQVTM, CDR2 ANQGSEA. The DNA for the CDR3 is TGCAGCGTTGTTTTCGGGAGTATCGGCAATGAGCAGTTCTTC. Translated, it gives CSVVFGSIGNEQFF.

The V call is TRBV2, the J call TRBJ2-5; TRBD1 matches at 7 bases. CDR3 length equals 15 residues. Trimming cost V 5 bases and J 2 bases; bases outside gene matches: 8. From germline, CDR1 is SNHLY and CDR2 FYNNEI. CDR3 bases: TGTGCCAGCAGTCGCGACAGGGTGGGACAAGAGACCCAGTACTTC. Translation: CASSRDRVGQETQYF.

This chain uses TRBV5-1 with TRBJ1-3, with TRBD1 as a possible D gene (6 bases). CDR1 is SGHRS and CDR2 is YFSETQ in the germline V gene. Trimming cost V 7 bases and J 1 base, with 18 bases left between them. The CDR3 length is 16 residues. The CDR3 coding sequence is TGCGCCAGCGGCCTTACAACAGGGATTTCTGGAAACACCATATATTTT. Its protein is CASGLTTGISGNTIYF.

The chain employs TRBV7-9 and TRBJ2-3; 9 bases are shared with TRBD2. Germline V gives CDR1 SEHNR, CDR2 FQNEAQ (reference sequence). The CDR3 length is 16 residues. The trim removed 2 bases at V and 2 bases at J, leaving 5 bases unmatched. The CDR3 loop reads CASSLTAGGITDTQYF. Here the CDR3 DNA reads TGTGCCAGCAGCTTAACGGCGGGGGGGATCACAGATACGCAGTATTTT. Full variable domain (remainder filled in from reference TRBV7-9 and TRBJ2-3): DTGVSQNPRHKITKRGQNVTFRCDPISEHNRLYWYRQTLGQGPEFLTYFQNEAQLEKSRLLSDRFSAERPKGSFSTLEIQRTEQGDSAMYLCASSLTAGGITDTQYFGPGTRLTVL.

The chain joins TRBV5-4 to TRBJ2-3; D gene uncertain. This CDR3 has 13 amino acids. Trimming left V 0 bases short and J 9 bases short, with 11 bases between. Germline V gene lookup returns CDR1 SGHNT and CDR2 YYREEE (reference sequence). The CDR3 DNA reads as TGTGCCAGCAGCTTGGAGGGCGGTGGGACGCAGTATTTT. This sequence encodes CASSLEGGGTQYF.

The chain joins TRBV7-2 to TRBJ1-1; tentative D call: TRBD1 (5 bases). This CDR3 is built from 13 residues. From germline, CDR1 is SGHTA and CDR2 FQGNSA. Trimming removed 5 bases at V and 7 bases at J, with 14 bases between. This chain's CDR3 is CASSEQMGGEAFF. CDR3 sequence (DNA): TGTGCCAGCAGCGAGCAGATGGGGGGTGAAGCTTTCTTT. Full variable domain (missing parts from reference TRBV7-2 and TRBJ1-1): GAGVSQSPSNKVTEKGKDVELRCDPISGHTALYWYRQSLGQGLEFLIYFQGNSAPDKSGLPSDRFSAERTGGSVSTLTIQRTQQEDSAVYLCASSEQMGGEAFFGQGTRLTVV.